The clone carrying this T cell receptor beta chain was counted many times. Its specificity is not known. This record belongs to a study of T-cell reconstitution after alpha-beta-depleted transplantation in children. Points from the study as a whole: Reportedly, only several hundred clones from non-depleted graft cells drove alpha-beta T-cell counts at about two months. From surviving recipient T cells and thymic progenitors came the high day-60 TCRbeta diversity observed in some patients. T-cell counts and diversity at one year post-transplant came mainly from newly produced T cells.

Molecular barcoding with unique molecular identifiers was used for the TCRbeta library. One entry per CDR3 protein, called by TCRdb with MiXCR from the PCR reads. The sample has around 64,000 distinct CDR3 sequences, 11% seen once. The clonotype comes from a boy younger than 18 with acute myeloid leukemia, due to receive a stem cell transplant. Sequencing was performed on PBMCs, taken before TCRalphabeta/CD19-depleted stem cell transplant.

The CDR3 is CASSAGERSNQPQHF. CDR3 DNA: TGTGCCAGCAGCGCCGGGGAGAGGAGCAATCAGCCCCAGCATTTT. The gene calls are TRBV11-2 and TRBJ1-5; D gene ambiguous. Germline V gives CDR1 SGHAT, CDR2 FQNNGV. The CDR3 has 15 amino acids. The V end lost 5 bases, the J end lost 1 base, and 12 bases lay between the germline ends.